The entry below gives a single T cell receptor (beta chain) sequence along with its context. The table lists this clonotype with many counts. What antigen it recognizes has not been identified. It has no much larger one-base neighbor in the sample; base qualities were not kept. These data belong to a study of T cells in Graves' hyperthyroidism and ophthalmopathy (dated by TCRdb to between 2018 and 2020). For the wider study: Peripheral blood samples were taken at initial diagnosis, before any treatment was given. After sampling, hyperthyroidism patients received methimazole starting at 30 mg daily, and ophthalmopathy patients received high-dose intravenous methylprednisolone. According to the paper, TCR Vbeta CDR3 sequencing was carried out on roughly 130 peripheral blood samples, which came from some 41 ophthalmopathy, fewer than 80 hyperthyroidism and some 17 progressor patients. The approximately 90 discovery patients were randomly split 7:3 into training and test sets. The study also compared thyroid tissue and blood T-cell repertoires from several Graves' hyperthyroidism patients. Whether ophthalmopathy could be predicted prospectively was tested in an independent validation cohort made up of 18 to 20 hyperthyroidism patients plus 17 patients who later progressed to ophthalmopathy. TCR V-J signatures able to tell the groups apart were searched for in a discovery cohort of more than 90 patients, of whom 43 had Graves' ophthalmopathy and about 60 had stable Graves' hyperthyroidism.

The full study reports these points: Most expanded thyroid clonotypes (frequency above 0.001) were also found in blood, which suggests that blood repertoires may mirror thyroid immune responses. A 13 V-J signature model separated ophthalmopathy from stable hyperthyroidism, with around 91% sensitivity and around 84% specificity in cross-validation and 80%/75% in testing. No statistical method was used to set the sample size in advance, and investigators knew the group allocation. In validation, the model predicted progression to ophthalmopathy a median of roughly six months before onset, with about 67% sensitivity and 72.22% specificity.

CDR1 is given as SNHLY and CDR2 as FYNNEI, both from the germline V gene. Trimming at the junction amounts to 5 bases on V and 2 bases on J, and the germline ends lie 7 bases apart. Inclusive of the bounding cysteine and phenylalanine, the CDR3 is 12 residues long. Only the CDR3 DNA stays, 36 bases, in frame from base 1. The TCR beta CDR3 regions were amplified from the RNA transcripts. For the first round of RT-PCR on the TCR CDR3, the HTBI primer set was used together with the Qiagen OneStep RT-PCR kit. The libraries were constructed in a second round of multiplex PCR and then size-selected and purified. Paired-end sequencing of the libraries was performed with 100 bp reads on an Illumina HiSeq2000. Per the original workflow: SOAPnuke was used to process the raw data, with reads discarded if the reads contained adapters or uncalled bases, had a mean Phred below 15, or lacked an exact constant-primer or identifier match. High-quality paired reads were merged with COPE v1.2.5, and unique nucleotide sequences were defined as clonotypes. Clonotypes were aligned to IMGT TRBV, TRBD and TRBJ reference segments using MiTCR v1.1. Only V-J combinations with frequency above 0.0001, covering 99.2% of repertoires, were analysed. A TCS score was defined as the ratio of F50 (clonal expansion) to E x V (chaos), with BLOSUM62-based TCRdist applied between CDR3 peptides within each V-J. Welch's t-statistics and random forest reduced fewer than 600 V-J features to under 15, which were used in a naive Bayes classifier (R e1071). Thyroid-blood repertoire similarity was quantified with the Morisita-Horn index. Using fastp trimming at Q25 and MiXCR clonotype assembly, TCRdb reanalyzed the public sequencing data and kept in-frame beta chains. Records with the same CDR3 protein are collapsed into one entry carrying the most frequent genes and DNA. Clone size and V and J calls follow TCRdb, not the original study. Present in this sample are about 610,000 distinct CDR3 sequences, roughly 15% of which were seen just once. The ten most abundant clones make up roughly 4.5% of the sample.

In the ophthalmopathy patients, disease was moderately to severely active, with a Clinical Activity Score of 3 or more, a NOSPECS grade of 4 or more, and a duration of less than 3 months. Exclusion was applied to patients with uncontrolled infections, other autoimmune diseases, pregnancy or lactation. Diagnoses were based on clinical symptoms, serum thyroxine and TRAb, thyroid ultrasound and orbital computed tomography. PBMCs were isolated from approximately 10 ml of fresh peripheral blood by Ficoll-Paque density gradient centrifugation. Total RNA was extracted using Trizol reagent, and RNA quality was assessed on an Agilent 2100 Bioanalyzer.

In this chain, TRBV2 is recombined with TRBJ2-7, with TRBD1 perhaps the D gene, on 6 matching bases. The sequence was obtained from a woman in her 40s with Graves' ophthalmopathy. The sample taken for sequencing was blood. The CDR3 sequence is CASSRDTYEQYF. The base sequence is TGTGCCAGCAGTCGGGACACCTACGAGCAGTACTTC.